The 29 T cell receptor beta chains below were found in one sample sequenced in a study of T cells in Graves' hyperthyroidism and ophthalmopathy. RNA transcripts provided the source from which TCR beta CDR3 regions were amplified. An initial round of RT-PCR targeting the TCR CDR3 relied on the HTBI primer set. A single record per CDR3 protein comes from TCRdb applying MiXCR to the multiplex PCR reads. The table has hundreds of thousands of distinct CDR3 sequences, about a fifth seen once; the top ten hold under 35%. The sequenced sample was blood. The receptors shown here come from a man under 40 with Graves' ophthalmopathy.

The rearrangement uses TRBV14 and TRBJ1-5; TRBD1 matches at 10 bases. This CDR3 comprises 16 residues. Trimming at V came to 0 bases and at J to 5 bases, leaving 4 bases not matched to a gene. Germline assignment: CDR1 SGHDN and CDR2 FVKESK. CDR3: CASSQDGDRGDQPQHF. The CDR3 DNA follows: TGTGCCAGCAGCCAAGATGGGGACAGGGGTGATCAGCCCCAGCATTTT.

This clonotype was seen a handful of times. The V and J genes are TRBV28 and TRBJ2-1, with 11 nucleotides matching TRBD1. Unmatched junction bases numbered 0, after V lost 4 bases and J lost 7 bases. Germline V lookup: CDR1 MDHEN, CDR2 SYDVKM. The CDR3 totals 13 residues. Written as DNA, the CDR3 is TGTGCCAGCAGTTGGGACAGGGGGAATGAGCAGTTCTTC. Protein product: CASSWDRGNEQFF. Using reference TRBV28 and TRBJ2-1 for the parts outside the CDR3, the full variable domain is DVKVTQSSRYLVKRTGEKVFLECVQDMDHENMFWYRQDPGLGLRLIYFSYDVKMKEKGDIPEGYSVSREKKERFSLILESASTNQTSMYLCASSWDRGNEQFFGPGTRLTVL.

This clonotype was picked up many times. The rearrangement joins TRBV3-1 to TRBJ1-1; 7 bases fit TRBD1. With V trimmed by 4 bases and J by 9 bases, 8 bases remained unmatched. Germline V gene sequence: CDR1 LGHDT, CDR2 YNNKEL (reference sequence). The CDR3 is 13 amino acids. CDR3 sequence (DNA): TGTGCCAGCAGCCCCGGACAGGCAGGAAAAGCTTTCTTT. Translated: CASSPGQAGKAFF.

DNA of the CDR3: TGTGCCAGCAGTTACTCGACGGGAACGCTCGACGCCGGGGAGCTGTTTTTT. Translated: CASSYSTGTLDAGELFF. The chain is built from TRBV6-7 and TRBJ2-2; D is possibly TRBD2 (5 bases). TRBV6-7 is marked as an open reading frame, function uncertain. V was clipped by 0 bases and J by 6 bases, with 17 bases between them. There are 17 residues in the CDR3.

The chain employs TRBV10-2 and TRBJ2-5; a weak D match, TRBD1 (7 bases). The ends were cut back, 10 bases at V and 4 bases at J, with 22 bases in the middle. Germline V lookup: CDR1 WSHSY, CDR2 SAAADI. This CDR3 is 15 amino acids long. The DNA for the CDR3 is TGCGCCACAGAGGGGGCGGGGATGGTCGGAGAGACCCAGTACTTC. Translation gives CATEGAGMVGETQYF.

The chain joins TRBV5-1 to TRBJ2-2; D gene unclear. Germline V gives CDR1 SGHRS, CDR2 YFSETQ. This CDR3 region has 15 residues. The V end lost 3 bases, the J end lost 0 bases, and 9 bases lay between the germline ends. This chain's CDR3 is CASSSPESNTGELFF. The CDR3 coding sequence is TGCGCCAGCAGCTCGCCCGAATCGAACACCGGGGAGCTGTTTTTT.

The CDR3, as DNA: TGTGCCAGCAGCCAAGATCTCGTTGGGATCCGAAATGAGCAGTTCTTC. Translated, it gives CASSQDLVGIRNEQFF. The chain employs TRBV14 and TRBJ2-1, with D uncertain. The germline gives CDR1 SGHDN, CDR2 FVKESK. V lost 0 bases, J lost 7 bases, and 16 bases lay in between. CDR3 length: 16 residues.

This clonotype was seen a handful of times. CDR3: CATSDEGETSSYEQFF. CDR3 in DNA: TGTGCCACCAGTGACGAGGGGGAGACTAGTAGCTATGAGCAGTTCTTC. V gene TRBV24-1 combines with J gene TRBJ2-1; the D gene could be TRBD1 or TRBD2 (6 bases each). Germline assignment: CDR1 KGHDR and CDR2 SFDVKD. Trimming pared 4 bases from V and 8 bases from J, leaving 20 bases between. The CDR3 extends over 16 amino acids.

The J gene is TRBJ2-1, the V gene TRBV7-9; maybe TRBD2 (5 bases). Germline lookup yields CDR1 SEHNR and CDR2 FQNEAQ (reference sequence). The CDR3 runs to 16 residues. V was cut by 5 bases and J by 2 bases, with 16 bases left in between. Here the CDR3 DNA reads TGTGCCAGCAGCGTGACCGAGAGGGTTCCCTACAATGAGCAGTTCTTC. Its protein product is CASSVTERVPYNEQFF.

This clonotype was observed at least ten times. The chain combines TRBV3-1 with TRBJ2-7; perhaps TRBD1 as D (6 bases). Germline CDR1 is LGHDT and CDR2 is YNNKEL (reference sequence). Trimming left V 3 bases short and J 3 bases short, with 15 bases between. This CDR3 spans 15 amino acids. CDR3 loop: CASSQPGQSLYEQYF. In DNA, the CDR3 is TGTGCCAGCAGCCAGCCCGGACAGAGCCTCTACGAGCAGTACTTC.

This sequence joins TRBV27 and TRBJ2-7; no reliable D call. With 6 bases removed from V and 4 bases from J, the gap between germline ends came to 13 bases. The germline V gene has CDR1 MNHEY and CDR2 SMNVEV (reference sequence). The CDR3 totals 13 residues. This chain's CDR3 is CASRSKGRYEQYF. The CDR3 nucleotides read TGTGCCAGCAGATCCAAGGGAAGATACGAGCAGTACTTC.

This clonotype was counted a few times. This sequence joins TRBV5-1 and TRBJ1-2; TRBD1 agrees at 8 bases. V trimming: 3 bases; J trimming: 4 bases; junction bases outside the gene matches: 5. Germline values: CDR1 SGHRS, CDR2 YFSETQ. This CDR3 comprises 14 residues. CDR3 loop: CASSSRTGLYGYTF. The CDR3, as DNA: TGCGCCAGCAGCTCGAGGACAGGGCTCTATGGCTACACCTTC. Full variable domain (remainder filled in from reference TRBV5-1 and TRBJ1-2): KAGVTQTPRYLIKTRGQQVTLSCSPISGHRSVSWYQQTPGQGLQFLFEYFSETQRNKGNFPGRFSGRQFSNSRSEMNVSTLELGDSALYLCASSSRTGLYGYTFGSGTRLTVV.

The chain couples TRBV29-1 to TRBJ2-1, with 8 bases aligning to TRBD1. With 1 base clipped from V and 4 bases from J, the junction kept 18 bases outside the gene matches. CDR3 size: 19 residues. The germline V gene has CDR1 SQVTM and CDR2 ANQGSEA. As DNA, the CDR3 is TGCAGCGTTGAAGGTGGGGAAATAAGAAGGGACAGGAGTTACAATGAGCAGTTCTTC. Translating it yields CSVEGGEIRRDRSYNEQFF.

This clonotype was seen more than once but under ten times. This chain connects TRBV6-2 or TRBV6-3 to TRBJ2-1, with 7 bases matching TRBD2. Trimming took 6 bases from V and 1 from J; bases not matched to a gene: 9. This CDR3 is 16 amino acids long. Germline lookup yields CDR1 MNHEY and CDR2 SVGEGT. The CDR3 bases are TGTGCCAGCAGAAACGTGGGGGGGAGGTCCTACAATGAGCAGTTCTTC. Amino acid sequence: CASRNVGGRSYNEQFF.

This clonotype was recorded many times. V is TRBV27 and J is TRBJ2-1, with TRBD2 matching 9 bases. This CDR3 is 14 amino acids long. CDR1 is MNHEY and CDR2 is SMNVEV in the germline V gene (reference sequence). V was clipped by 5 bases and J by 4 bases; unmatched bases: 3. CDR3 in DNA: TGTGCCAGCAGTCCTAGCGGGACGTACAATGAGCAGTTCTTC. This encodes CASSPSGTYNEQFF.

The CDR3: CASSQDGQRPYEQYF. Here the CDR3 DNA reads TGCGCCAGCAGCCAAGATGGACAGAGACCCTACGAGCAGTACTTC. The V gene is TRBV4-1, the J gene TRBJ2-7; tentative D call: TRBD1 (6 bases). The CDR3 is 15 amino acids. V dropped 0 bases and J dropped 2 bases, with 11 bases sitting between them. CDR1 and CDR2 (germline): MGHRA, YSYEKL.

The chain recombines TRBV5-1 with TRBJ2-1; possible D gene TRBD2, 6 bases. Germline V gene lookup returns CDR1 SGHRS and CDR2 YFSETQ. The length of the CDR3 is 15 residues. V gave up 0 bases and J gave up 2 bases, with 9 bases separating them. CDR3 bases: TGCGCCAGCAGCTTGGTACCGGGAGCCTACAATGAGCAGTTCTTC. The encoded protein is CASSLVPGAYNEQFF. Using reference TRBV5-1 and TRBJ2-1 for the parts outside the CDR3, the full variable domain is KAGVTQTPRYLIKTRGQQVTLSCSPISGHRSVSWYQQTPGQGLQFLFEYFSETQRNKGNFPGRFSGRQFSNSRSEMNVSTLELGDSALYLCASSLVPGAYNEQFFGPGTRLTVL.

Written as DNA, the CDR3 is TGCAGCGTTGAAGGTTCCCCCAAGACAGGGTCCAAAAACATTCAGTACTTC. This encodes CSVEGSPKTGSKNIQYF. The genes are TRBV29-1 and TRBJ2-4; the match to TRBD1 covers 7 bases. Germline V gene data show CDR1 as SQVTM and CDR2 as ANQGSEA. The length of the CDR3 is 17 residues. J gave up 2 bases and V 1 base, and 11 bases lay outside the gene matches.

The V and J genes are TRBV4-3 and TRBJ1-1; D remains ambiguous. The CDR3 spans 15 residues. Germline V lookup: CDR1 LGHNA, CDR2 YSLEER. Trimming took off 2 bases at V and 0 bases at J, with 10 bases between the two ends. The CDR3 reads CASSQFESMNTEAFF. The DNA of the CDR3 is TGCGCCAGCAGCCAATTTGAAAGCATGAACACTGAAGCTTTCTTT.

This clonotype was counted ten times or more. The J gene is TRBJ1-1, the V gene TRBV27; D possibly corresponds to TRBD1 (6 bases). The CDR3 totals 15 residues. Looked up from germline, CDR1 is MNHEY and CDR2 is SMNVEV (reference sequence). V was trimmed by 3 bases and J by 1 base, leaving 12 bases between them. Written as DNA, the CDR3 is TGTGCCAGCAGTTTGGCCCGGGGGCAGAACACTGAAGCTTTCTTT. Translated, it gives CASSLARGQNTEAFF.

This clonotype occurred many times. The rearrangement joins TRBV27 to TRBJ1-1; D is uncertain. The V gene lost 3 bases and the J gene lost 3 bases, with 11 bases spanning the gap. The germline V gene has CDR1 MNHEY and CDR2 SMNVEV (reference sequence). The CDR3 runs 14 residues. CDR3 DNA sequence: TGTGCCAGCAGTTTGTGGCCTCGGGACACTGAAGCTTTCTTT. It translates to CASSLWPRDTEAFF.

The genes are TRBV20-1 and TRBJ1-2; TRBD1 aligns across 7 bases. In germline, CDR1 is DFQATT, CDR2 SNEGSKA (reference sequence). The CDR3 loop spans 15 amino acids. Germline trimming cut 1 base from V and 6 bases from J; bases unmatched to any gene: 11. In DNA, the CDR3 is TGCAGTGCTAGAGGGTTAGGGGGCTCAGACGATGGCTACACCTTC. It encodes CSARGLGGSDDGYTF.

This clonotype came up many times. The chain is built from TRBV9 and TRBJ1-5, with 11 nucleotides matching TRBD1. The V gene's germline CDR1 is SGDLS and CDR2 YYNGEE. There are 16 residues in the CDR3. J lost 3 bases, V lost 3 bases, and 5 bases had no gene match. The CDR3 DNA sequence: TGTGCCAGCAGCGAGGGGACAGGGGGGTCCAATCAGCCCCAGCATTTT. Residues: CASSEGTGGSNQPQHF.

The sample holds many counts of this clonotype. The DNA of the CDR3 is TGTGCCAGCAGGGGAACAGGGGGCGCTTGGAACAATCAGCCCCAGCATTTT. Its protein is CASRGTGGAWNNQPQHF. The chain combines TRBV2 with TRBJ1-5, with 9 nucleotides matching TRBD1. In germline, CDR1 is SNHLY, CDR2 FYNNEI. The CDR3 is 17 residues long. The V gene end was trimmed by 6 bases and the J gene end by 3 bases; junction bases not matched to a gene: 12.

The CDR3 DNA follows: TGTGCCAGCGGGGATTACAATGAGCAGTTCTTC. Protein product: CASGDYNEQFF. The rearrangement links TRBV27 to TRBJ2-1; D is unresolved. Trimming took off 8 bases at V and 4 bases at J, with 6 bases between the two ends. This CDR3 comprises 11 residues. Germline V gives CDR1 MNHEY, CDR2 SMNVEV (reference sequence).

As to this clonotype: The junction shows a germline mismatch at one end, possibly a read error. The V gene is TRBV10-3, the J gene TRBJ1-2, with 8 bases aligning to TRBD1. The germline V gene encodes CDR1 ENHRY and CDR2 SYGVKD. The CDR3 sequence is 15 residues long. CDR3 protein: CATSDPGQALYGYTF. The CDR3 bases are TGTGCCACCAGTGATCCGGGACAGGCCCTCTATGGCTACACCTTC.

Only a few counts were recorded for this clonotype. The chain has TRBV7-9 and TRBJ1-1; D gene ambiguous. Per the germline V gene, CDR1 is SEHNR and CDR2 is FQNEAQ (reference sequence). There are 13 residues in the CDR3. The V end was cut by 1 base, the J end by 6 bases, with 9 bases between. Here the CDR3 reads CASSLVYGSEAFF. The CDR3 DNA is TGTGCCAGCAGCTTAGTATACGGGTCTGAAGCTTTCTTT.

This clonotype was picked up many times. The gene calls are TRBV7-9 and TRBJ2-1; D might be TRBD1 (5 bases). Trimming removed 9 bases at V and 3 bases at J, with 9 bases between. Germline CDR1 is SEHNR and CDR2 is FQNEAQ (reference sequence). The CDR3 has 12 amino acids. DNA of the CDR3: TGTGCCAGTTCGACAGACTACAATGAGCAGTTCTTC. It is translated as CASSTDYNEQFF.

This clonotype was found a few times. This chain links TRBV4-1 with TRBJ2-7; D is tentatively TRBD1 or TRBD2 (6 bases each). Germline V gene data show CDR1 as MGHRA and CDR2 as YSYEKL. The CDR3 has 15 residues. V was pared by 3 bases and J by 5 bases, with 17 bases between. The CDR3 DNA reads as TGCGCCAGCAGCCACGGGGGCGGAGGGGCGAACGAGCAGTACTTC. Protein sequence: CASSHGGGGANEQYF.